Each of the 6 T cell receptor beta chains below was sequenced from the same sample in a study of Graves' ophthalmopathy and Graves' hyperthyroidism. Transcripts of RNA were the source for amplifying TCR beta CDR3 regions. HTBI primers were used in a first-round RT-PCR, which preceded a second-round multiplex PCR. TCRdb re-analysed the multiplex PCR reads in MiXCR, keeping a single row per CDR3 protein. The sample shows 200,000 to 300,000 distinct CDR3 sequences, roughly 50% of them seen only once. Sequenced: peripheral blood. These receptors all come from an adult man with Graves' ophthalmopathy.

As to this clonotype: A junction end diverges from the germline sequence, so it may reflect a read error. The chain joins TRBV5-8 to TRBJ2-2; 12 bases agree with TRBD2. The CDR3 length is 17 residues. CDR1 is SGHTS and CDR2 is YDEGEE in the germline V gene. CDR3 sequence: CASSQATSGRNTGELFF. The CDR3 DNA is TGCGCCAGCAGCCAAGCGACTAGCGGGAGGAACACCGGGGAGCTGTTTTTT.

The chain recombines TRBV24-1 with TRBJ1-4, with a tentative D call TRBD1 (6 bases). The CDR3 totals 14 residues. The V end was cut by 6 bases, the J end by 8 bases, with 15 bases between. Germline V CDR1 and CDR2: KGHDR, SFDVKD. The CDR3 protein is CATSSSQGSEKLFF. CDR3 coding DNA: TGTGCCACCAGTTCGTCCCAGGGGAGCGAAAAACTGTTTTTT.

The chain uses TRBV19 and TRBJ1-2; D remains unclear. V was trimmed by 3 bases and J by 5 bases, leaving 10 bases between them. CDR3 length: 13 amino acids. Germline V gene lookup returns CDR1 LNHDA and CDR2 SQIVND (reference sequence). The CDR3 DNA is TGTGCCAGTAGTATGGGAGATGCTTATGGCTACACCTTC. Translating it yields CASSMGDAYGYTF.

The rearrangement links TRBV29-1 to TRBJ1-5; 11 nucleotides match TRBD1. Matching the DNA end better, TRBJ2-3 makes the J call doubtful. This CDR3 contains 15 residues. CDR1 is SQVTM, CDR2 ANQGSEA, per germline. CDR3 in DNA: TGCAGCGTTGAAGACCTCGGGACAGGGGGAGATACGCAGTATTTT. Its translation: CSVEDLGTGGDTQYF.

Ten or more counts support this clonotype. CDR3 loop: CASSFRTEAFF. The CDR3, as DNA: TGTGCCAGCAGCTTTAGGACTGAAGCTTTCTTT. The rearrangement joins TRBV5-6 to TRBJ1-1, with D unresolved. This CDR3 has 11 amino acids. CDR1 is SGHDT and CDR2 is YYEEEE in the germline V gene. V gave up 2 bases and J gave up 5 bases, with 4 bases separating them.

This chain links TRBV10-3 with TRBJ1-6; maybe TRBD1 (5 bases). Germline CDR1 and CDR2: ENHRY and SYGVKD. The CDR3 loop spans 13 amino acids. Trimming took off 7 bases at V and 7 bases at J, with 11 bases between the two ends. The CDR3 region has the DNA TGTGCCATCATGGGGCAGCAAAATTCACCCCTCCACTTT. Translated, it gives CAIMGQQNSPLHF.